This T cell receptor beta chain derives from a study of blood T cell repertoires in COVID-19. About the research overall: Acute-phase and convalescent COVID-19 samples originated in the United States, Italy and Spain.

The CDR3 is 15 amino acids. V was cut by 3 bases and J by 0 bases, with 10 bases left in between. Germline V gene sequence: CDR1 MGHDK, CDR2 SYGVNS. Original data processing: For nucleated cells, counts were estimated from reference gene primer amplification. Clones were read by immunoSEQ multiplex PCR, and TCRdb kept only the in-frame ones, dropping some. D and trimming come from the DNA, and the V and J calls and clone size come from that table. The sample consists of approximately 170,000 clones, about 80% of them appearing once. The sequenced sample consisted of peripheral blood. This receptor was identified in a man in his sixties or seventies with active or convalescent COVID-19. The chain joins TRBV25-1 to TRBJ2-3; D is ambiguous. CDR3 sequence (DNA): TGTGCCAGCAGTGACCTCGCGGCTAGCACAGATACGCAGTATTTT. Amino acid sequence: CASSDLAASTDTQYF.